A selection of T cell receptor beta chains follows, all from one sample in a study of regulatory T cells in long-lasting Graves disease. Using its own MiXCR run on the multiplex PCR reads, TCRdb lists one record per CDR3 protein. The sample includes hundreds of thousands of distinct CDR3 sequences, around 15% of them seen just once. The sample was also reused in another study, on T cells in Graves' hyperthyroidism and ophthalmopathy.

Sample: peripheral blood mononuclear cells (PBMCs), taken at new diagnosis, from a patient treated with antithyroid drugs. Receptors originate from a man between 18 and 29 years old with Graves disease. Each CDR3 is given with its conserved first and last residue. The D gene is left open where the match is weak. Size is stated for part of the rows, as once, few or many counts, or as a class when the clone is expanded.

TGTGCCAGCAGTGAATCCGGGGTTGGCAGAAACACCATATATTTT	CASSESGVGRNTIYF	TRBV6-1	TRBJ1-3	NA	NA
TGTGCCAGTAGTCCTGGGACATGGGGTGGCAATCAGCCCCAGCATTTT	CASSPGTWGGNQPQHF	TRBV19	TRBJ1-5	few	NA
TGTGCCAGCTCACCTAGAGCGGAGGGCGAGCAGTACTTC	CASSPRAEGEQYF	TRBV18	TRBJ2-7	NA	NA
TGCGCCCCAGGGAGCCCACTCGCTATTACTGAAGCTTTCTTT	CAPGSPLAITEAFF	TRBV20-1	TRBJ1-1	NA	NA
TGTGCCAGCAGCCAAGTGGACAGGCCATATGGCTACACCTTC	CASSQVDRPYGYTF	TRBV4-2	TRBJ1-2	few	TRBD1
TGCAGTGCTAGGTCCCCGGGAGCGCTGGAGACCCAGTACTTC	CSARSPGALETQYF	TRBV20-1	TRBJ2-5	many	NA
TGTGCCAGCAGGACTACAAGCACAGATACGCAGTATTTT	CASRTTSTDTQYF	TRBV6-2/TRBV6-3	TRBJ2-3	NA	NA
TGTGCCAGCAGCCAAGATTCGGGAGCCGACACAGATACGCAGTATTTT	CASSQDSGADTDTQYF	TRBV4-2	TRBJ2-3	few	NA
TGTGCCAGCCCCGGGCTTGGCGACTGGAAGGAGTTCAGTTGCTCCTACAATGAGCAGTTCTTC	CASPGLGDWKEFSCSYNEQFF	TRBV3-1	TRBJ2-1	NA	NA
TGTGCCAGCAGCTCCCTGAACGGGGAGCTGTTTTTT	CASSSLNGELFF	TRBV7-9	TRBJ2-2	many	NA
TGTGCCAGCAGCCACGGGGTGAACTACGAGCAGTACTTC	CASSHGVNYEQYF	TRBV14	TRBJ2-7	few	NA
TGCGCCAGCCGACAGAGACACTCCTACGAGCAGTACTTC	CASRQRHSYEQYF	TRBV5-1	TRBJ2-7	many	NA
TGTGCCAGCAGCCGGCAAATGGCACAGGGGCTCTCCTACGAGCAGTACTTC	CASSRQMAQGLSYEQYF	TRBV7-9	TRBJ2-7	many	TRBD1
TGCAGTGCTAGAGACCCGACGTCCACAAATGAGCAGTTCTTC	CSARDPTSTNEQFF	TRBV20-1	TRBJ2-1	NA	NA
TGTGCCAGCAGCTACGGGACTAGCGTTTACAATGAGCAGTTCTTC	CASSYGTSVYNEQFF	TRBV12-3/TRBV12-4	TRBJ2-1	many	TRBD2
TGCAGCGCGCATACCGGGACAGGGTACAATGAGCAGTTCTTC	CSAHTGTGYNEQFF	TRBV29-1	TRBJ2-1	once	TRBD1
TGTGCCAGCAGTGACTGGCTAGAAAACAATGAGCAGTTCTTC	CASSDWLENNEQFF	TRBV2	TRBJ2-1	many	NA
TGTGCCAGCAGTTTTTGGGAGGGCACTGAAGCTTTCTTT	CASSFWEGTEAFF	TRBV12-3/TRBV12-4	TRBJ1-1	once	NA
TGTGCCAGCAGTTTATCAGACTTCCAGCCCCAGCATTTT	CASSLSDFQPQHF	TRBV27	TRBJ1-5	many	NA
TGTGCCAGCAGCTTAGTCTCGGGGGATCGGGAGCAGTACTTC	CASSLVSGDREQYF	TRBV7-9	TRBJ2-7	many	NA
TGTGCCAGCAGTTATGGTGTCGGACTAGCGGGAGTGGAGCAGTACTTC	CASSYGVGLAGVEQYF	TRBV6-9	TRBJ2-7	NA	TRBD2
TGTGCCAGCAGTCCCGGGTCCAGGGGGGTAGGGGGGAAAAATCAGCCCCAGCATTTT	CASSPGSRGVGGKNQPQHF	TRBV2	TRBJ1-5	few	TRBD1
TGTGCCAGCAGCTTAAACAGGGGTCCTAGCACAGATACGCAGTATTTT	CASSLNRGPSTDTQYF	TRBV7-3	TRBJ2-3	many	TRBD1
TGTGCCAGCGCCTGGGGTATTAACAATGAGCAGTTCTTC	CASAWGINNEQFF	TRBV19	TRBJ2-1	few	NA
TGTGCCAGCAGCTCCGCGATTCGGGTTGCAGGGAGGGACAAGGGCTCCTACAATGAGCAGTTCTTC	CASSSAIRVAGRDKGSYNEQFF	TRBV5-6	TRBJ2-1	many	NA
TGTGCCAGCAGCTTAACCGGAGGGCCCCTAACCTATGGCTACACCTTC	CASSLTGGPLTYGYTF	TRBV7-9	TRBJ1-2	few	NA
TGTGCCAGCAGACCAGGACAGAATTACGAGCAGTACTTC	CASRPGQNYEQYF	TRBV28	TRBJ2-7	many	NA
TGTGCCAGCAGTAGGACAGGGGCGAACACTGAAGCTTTCTTT	CASSRTGANTEAFF	TRBV12-3/TRBV12-4	TRBJ1-1	many	TRBD1
TGTGCCAGCAGTCCCGAGGGGGGCCAGCCCCAGCATTTT	CASSPEGGQPQHF	TRBV6-1	TRBJ1-5	many	NA
TGTGCCAGCAGCCGGGGGGCTAGCGGGAGCAAACACGAGCAGTACTTC	CASSRGASGSKHEQYF	TRBV7-9	TRBJ2-7	many	TRBD2
TGTGCCAGCAGCCCTGCGTCGGACAGGCACACAGATACGCAGTATTTT	CASSPASDRHTDTQYF	TRBV28	TRBJ2-3	many	TRBD1
TGTGCCAGCAGTTTAACCAGACTAGCCACCCTCTACGAGCAGTACTTC	CASSLTRLATLYEQYF	TRBV12-3/TRBV12-4	TRBJ2-7	NA	TRBD2
TGTGCCACGCAACCTTCCCGGGATCTCCTGGGGTACGAGCAGTACTTC	CATQPSRDLLGYEQYF	TRBV24-1	TRBJ2-7	many	NA
TGTGCCAGCAGCTTGAGAGGGGGGAGCAGGAGTGGAGAAAAACTGTTTTTT	CASSLRGGSRSGEKLFF	TRBV7-2	TRBJ1-4	few	NA
TGTGCCAGTAGTCCAAGAGGACAGGGGCGCGGCACCGGGGAGCTGTTTTTT	CASSPRGQGRGTGELFF	TRBV19	TRBJ2-2	few	TRBD1
TGTGCCAGCAGCGTAGGGGACAGGGCTGGCTACACCTTC	CASSVGDRAGYTF	TRBV9	TRBJ1-2	NA	TRBD1
TGTGCCAGCAGTCGGACTAGCGGGGGTTACGAGCAGTACTTC	CASSRTSGGYEQYF	TRBV6-4	TRBJ2-7	NA	TRBD2
TGTGCCAGCAGTTCCTCCACTCCTAATCAGCCCCAGCATTTT	CASSSSTPNQPQHF	TRBV28	TRBJ1-5	many	NA
TGTGCCAGCAGCGGAGAGGGGGAATCGGATTCACCCCTCCACTTT	CASSGEGESDSPLHF	TRBV7-9	TRBJ1-6	few	NA
TGTGCCAGCAGTGACGGACCTAGCTATGAGCAGTTCTTC	CASSDGPSYEQFF	TRBV12-3/TRBV12-4	TRBJ2-1	NA	NA
TGTGCCAGCAGCTTGAGGCTGGGGGAGCTGTTTTTT	CASSLRLGELFF	TRBV7-3	TRBJ2-2	few	NA
TGCAGTGCTAGAGGTGGATCCTACGAGCAGTACTTC	CSARGGSYEQYF	TRBV20-1	TRBJ2-7	many	NA
TGTGCCAGCAGTCACGTAGCGGTCTCCTCCTACGAGCAGTACTTC	CASSHVAVSSYEQYF	TRBV6-1	TRBJ2-7	NA	NA
TGTGCCAGCAAAAGAAAGCCTCTGGGGTACGAGCAGTACTTC	CASKRKPLGYEQYF	TRBV6-1	TRBJ2-7	many	NA
TGTGCCAGCAGCGAGTTTCCCGGGACTACCTACAATGAGCAGTTCTTC	CASSEFPGTTYNEQFF	TRBV6-2/TRBV6-3	TRBJ2-1	few	TRBD2
TGTGCCAGCAGTCTAGGGATCCAGGGAACCTACGAGCAGTACTTC	CASSLGIQGTYEQYF	TRBV12-3/TRBV12-4	TRBJ2-7	many	NA
TGCAGTGCTAGACGCAGACTTCTCACAGATACGCAGTATTTT	CSARRRLLTDTQYF	TRBV20-1	TRBJ2-3	many	NA
TGTGCCAGCAGAGAGGGCGGAGATACGCAGTATTTT	CASREGGDTQYF	TRBV27	TRBJ2-3	many	NA
TGCGCCAGCAGCTTGGGGGCCGAGGGGACTATCGAGCAGTACTTC	CASSLGAEGTIEQYF	TRBV5-1	TRBJ2-7	many	TRBD2
TGTGCCAGCCTCCAAAGGAGAGAGCAGTTCTTC	CASLQRREQFF	TRBV28	TRBJ2-1	many	NA
TGCGCCAGCAGCTTGGGGGGCTGGGAAGAGACCCAGTACTTC	CASSLGGWEETQYF	TRBV5-1	TRBJ2-5	NA	NA
TGTGCCAGCAGTTACACCCCCCCTGGGCGTACTTTCATGAACACTGAAGCTTTCTTT	CASSYTPPGRTFMNTEAFF	TRBV6-5	TRBJ1-1	many	NA